These 21 T cell receptor beta chains came from one sample sequenced in a study of T cells in localized non-small cell lung cancer. Here immunoSEQ multiplex PCR was the method, and the copy in TCRdb shows in-frame clones only, minus some. Among tens of thousands of clones listed, 75% to 90% were seen once. Sequencing was performed on peripheral blood mononuclear cells, taken before any cancer treatment. Receptors originate from a male donor older than 55 with stage II lung adenocarcinoma.

The chain employs TRBV4-2 and TRBJ1-3; tentatively, D is TRBD1 (6 bases). V shed 3 bases and J shed 5 bases, with 14 bases lying between them. This CDR3 is built from 15 residues. Germline V gene sequence: CDR1 LGHNA, CDR2 YNFKEQ. CDR3 nucleotides: TGTGCCAGCAGCCAGGGGGACAAACCAAGAAACACCATATATTTT. Translation gives CASSQGDKPRNTIYF.

This chain links TRBV11-2 with TRBJ2-1; 11 bases line up with TRBD2. The ends lost 1 base at V and 7 bases at J; junction bases unmatched: 6. The CDR3 loop spans 16 amino acids. Per the germline V gene, CDR1 is SGHAT and CDR2 is FQNNGV. DNA for the CDR3: TGTGCCAGCAGCTTAGGTCTAGCGGGAGGCCAAAATGAGCAGTTCTTC. It specifies CASSLGLAGGQNEQFF.

The gene calls are TRBV4-2 and TRBJ2-7; weak D call: TRBD1 (7 bases). The germline CDR1 and CDR2 sequences are LGHNA and YNFKEQ. Trimming left V 4 bases short and J 2 bases short, with 15 bases between. CDR3 length: 15 amino acids. In DNA, the CDR3 is TGTGCCAGCAGCCCCCCGGGACAGCGGGCCTACGAGCAGTACTTC. Translation gives CASSPPGQRAYEQYF.

The rearrangement uses TRBV29-1 and TRBJ1-1; D possibly corresponds to TRBD1 (6 bases). Germline-derived CDR1 and CDR2 are SQVTM and ANQGSEA. The length of the CDR3 is 14 residues. V lost 4 bases, J lost 4 bases, and 16 bases lay in between. CDR3 nucleotides: TGCAGCGTTGGCGGGGGGCGGCGCGGCACTGAAGCTTTCTTT. Its translation is CSVGGGRRGTEAFF.

The chain combines TRBV28 with TRBJ2-5; D unclear. Germline V lookup: CDR1 MDHEN, CDR2 SYDVKM. V lost 6 bases and J lost 1, with 18 bases in between. The CDR3 covers 16 residues. The CDR3 nucleotides are TGTGCCAGCAGCCCTTCTCGGACGACCCTCCAAGAGACCCAGTACTTC. Its translation: CASSPSRTTLQETQYF. The full variable domain, completed using reference TRBV28 and TRBJ2-5, is DVKVTQSSRYLVKRTGEKVFLECVQDMDHENMFWYRQDPGLGLRLIYFSYDVKMKEKGDIPEGYSVSREKKERFSLILESASTNQTSMYLCASSPSRTTLQETQYFGPGTRLLVL.

CDR3 nucleotide sequence: TGCGCCAGCAGCAGCGGGACAAACTACAATGAGCAGTTCTTC. Protein product: CASSSGTNYNEQFF. The V gene is TRBV5-1, the J gene TRBJ2-1, with D perhaps matching TRBD2 (7 bases). This CDR3 has 14 amino acids. Germline loops: CDR1 SGHRS, CDR2 YFSETQ. Between the trimmed V and J ends, which lost 4 bases and 3 bases, there was a span of 11 bases.

The J gene is TRBJ2-6, the V gene TRBV19, with D perhaps TRBD2 (6 bases). This CDR3 has 15 residues. CDR1 is LNHDA and CDR2 is SQIVND in the germline V gene (reference sequence). The germline V and J ends were trimmed by 7 bases and 2 bases, with 12 bases remaining between them. The CDR3 region is CASKAGGTGANVLTF. The DNA for the CDR3 is TGTGCCAGTAAAGCGGGCGGGACTGGGGCCAACGTCCTGACTTTC.

The V call is TRBV10-3, the J call TRBJ2-7; 8 positions match TRBD2. Unmatched junction bases numbered 6, after V lost 8 bases and J lost 6 bases. CDR3 size: 12 residues. From germline, CDR1 is ENHRY and CDR2 SYGVKD. The chain's CDR3 is CAIREGASEQYF. The CDR3 DNA sequence: TGTGCCATCCGGGAGGGAGCGAGCGAGCAGTACTTC.

The chain couples TRBV2 to TRBJ2-3, with 10 bases fitting TRBD2. Germline CDR1 and CDR2: SNHLY and FYNNEI. The CDR3 spans 15 residues. V lost 6 bases to trimming and J lost 1 base; unmatched junction nucleotides: 4. Here the CDR3 reads CASSFLAGGTDTQYF. CDR3 sequence (DNA): TGTGCCAGCAGCTTCCTAGCGGGAGGCACAGATACGCAGTATTTT.

The chain links TRBV7-7 to TRBJ2-1; 10 nucleotides line up with TRBD2. The ends lost 1 base at V and 6 bases at J; junction bases unmatched: 0. CDR1 and CDR2 from the germline V gene are SSHAT and FNYEAQ (reference sequence). CDR3 length: 14 residues. This chain's CDR3 is CASSLGTSGNEQFF. The DNA of the CDR3 is TGTGCCAGCAGCTTAGGGACTAGCGGCAATGAGCAGTTCTTC.

As for this clone: Germline and junction disagree at one end, which may indicate a read error. The rearrangement links TRBV5-1 to TRBJ2-5; D could derive from TRBD1 or TRBD2 (5 bases each). In germline, CDR1 is SGHRS, CDR2 YFSETQ. CDR3 length: 14 amino acids. The CDR3, as DNA: TGCGCCAGCAGCTTATCTGGGACCCAAGAGGCCCAGTACTTC. Amino acids: CASSLSGTQEAQYF.

This chain connects TRBV5-1 to TRBJ2-2, with 7 bases aligning to TRBD1. The trim removed 2 bases at V and 5 bases at J, leaving 9 bases unmatched. The CDR3 has 16 amino acids. Germline V gives CDR1 SGHRS, CDR2 YFSETQ. Here the CDR3 DNA reads TGCGCCAGCAGCTTCGTAACAGGGGCGGGTACCGGGGAGCTGTTTTTT. It encodes CASSFVTGAGTGELFF.

The chain couples TRBV5-4 to TRBJ2-5, with TRBD1 matching over 10 bases. V dropped 0 bases and J dropped 3; count of bases not matched to a gene: 2. The CDR3 contains 15 residues. Germline CDR1 reads SGHNT; CDR2 reads YYREEE (reference sequence). Here the CDR3 reads CASSLEDRGKETQYF. CDR3 DNA: TGTGCCAGCAGCTTGGAGGACAGGGGGAAAGAGACCCAGTACTTC.

V is TRBV19 and J is TRBJ1-1, with 7 positions matching TRBD1. The CDR3 runs to 15 residues. V lost 7 bases, J lost 6 bases, and 14 bases stayed unmatched. Germline V lookup: CDR1 LNHDA, CDR2 SQIVND (reference sequence). The CDR3 coding sequence is TGTGCCAGTAAGGAGAACAGGGGAGTTAGCGCTGAAGCTTTCTTT. Its protein product is CASKENRGVSAEAFF.

This rearrangement joins TRBV12-5 to TRBJ2-2; TRBD2 aligns across 13 bases. The CDR3 length is 17 residues. The germline gives CDR1 LGHNT, CDR2 FRNRAP. V shed 3 bases and J 7 bases; nucleotides not matched to a gene: 8. The CDR3 sequence is CASGFAGLAGVGGELFF. CDR3 bases: TGTGCTAGTGGTTTTGCCGGACTAGCGGGAGTGGGCGGGGAGCTGTTTTTT.

The gene calls are TRBV28 and TRBJ1-1; TRBD1 matches at 7 bases. Germline assignment: CDR1 MDHEN and CDR2 SYDVKM. CDR3 length: 16 residues. With 5 bases clipped from V and 0 bases from J, the junction kept 9 bases outside the gene matches. The CDR3 nucleotides are TGTGCCAGCAGTCCCCCAGGAGGGGGCATGAACACTGAAGCTTTCTTT. This translates into CASSPPGGGMNTEAFF.

The V call is TRBV2, the J call TRBJ2-7, with a possible D match to TRBD2 (6 bases). V gave up 11 bases and J gave up 2 bases, with 19 bases separating them. The CDR3 has 14 residues. CDR1 is SNHLY and CDR2 is FYNNEI in the germline V gene. CDR3 sequence reads: CARGGILPPYEQYF. CDR3 nucleotides: TGTGCCCGTGGAGGGATCCTCCCTCCCTACGAGCAGTACTTC.

The rearrangement links TRBV10-3 to TRBJ1-5; D remains unclear. CDR1 is ENHRY, CDR2 SYGVKD, per germline. The CDR3 totals 13 residues. Between the trimmed V and J ends, which lost 2 bases and 13 bases, there was a span of 15 bases. The CDR3 loop reads CAISEVVNRGQHF. The CDR3 nucleotides are TGTGCCATCAGTGAGGTGGTAAATCGGGGACAGCATTTT.

The count of this clone is one. The chain recombines TRBV30 with TRBJ1-2, with a weak D call TRBD1 (6 bases). Germline-derived CDR1 and CDR2 are GTSNPN and SVGIG (reference sequence). The CDR3 has 15 amino acids. V lost 0 bases to trimming and J lost 0 bases, with 11 bases between them. The CDR3 here is CAWSVWGGANYGYTF. As DNA, the CDR3 is TGTGCCTGGAGTGTTTGGGGGGGCGCTAACTATGGCTACACCTTC.

This clone was counted a single time. The rearrangement uses TRBV28 and TRBJ2-2; D might be TRBD2 (5 bases). The V end was cut by 2 bases, the J end by 3 bases, with 16 bases between. There are 17 residues in the CDR3. Germline CDR1 and CDR2: MDHEN and SYDVKM. CDR3 sequence: CASSLGSAITYTGELFF. The CDR3 nucleotides are TGTGCCAGCAGTTTAGGTAGCGCGATAACCTACACCGGGGAGCTGTTTTTT.

The chain is built from TRBV2 and TRBJ2-7; the D call may be TRBD1 or TRBD2 (5 bases each). CDR1 and CDR2 (germline): SNHLY, FYNNEI. V shed 4 bases and J shed 3 bases, with 19 bases lying between them. The CDR3 length is 16 residues. This CDR3 reads CASSAEGRGGNYEQYF. The CDR3 DNA is TGTGCCAGCAGTGCAGAGGGCCGTGGGGGAAACTACGAGCAGTACTTC.